This record covers a single TCR beta chain. Its antigen is still unknown. It was after approximately 11 days of culture that CD4+ T cells were isolated. Subjects were given two BNT162b2 or mRNA-1273 vaccine doses. This sample was included in a study of vaccination effects on CD4 cells after COVID-19. Across the whole study: Median timing of post-vaccine samples was 72 days after the second dose.

Sequencing used immunoSEQ multiplex PCR; TCRdb keeps in-frame clones, though not all of them. The table lists 60,000 to 80,000 clones, 74% of them singletons. The source material was CD4+ T cells from PBMCs cultured without peptide, sampled after COVID-19 vaccination. The TCR sequence derives from a human donor who received a COVID-19 vaccine.

The CDR3: CASGPTGQNTGELFF. Here the CDR3 DNA reads TGTGCTAGTGGTCCGACAGGCCAGAACACCGGGGAGCTGTTTTTT. The chain recombines TRBV12-5 with TRBJ2-2; a weak D match, TRBD1 (6 bases). Trimming removed 5 bases at V and 1 base at J, with 11 bases between. The CDR3 consists of 15 residues. In germline, CDR1 is LGHNT, CDR2 FRNRAP.